This T cell receptor (beta chain) was identified in a study of blood T cell repertoires in COVID-19. For the study at large: Acute and convalescent COVID-19 specimens originated in the United States, Italy and Spain. PBMCs, B-cell-depleted T cells, or T cells were the source of the cDNA or gDNA that made up the material.

Original processing methods: Amplification with reference gene primers provided the estimates of nucleated cell counts. TCRdb's table, derived via immunoSEQ multiplex PCR, lists solely in-frame clones and lacks some. Clone size and the V and J calls come from that table; the DNA yielded D and trimming. Seen here are fewer than 200,000 clones, about 89% observed once, and the top ten hold around 2.6%. Germline assignment: CDR1 GTSNPN and CDR2 SVGIG (reference sequence). V dropped 1 base and J dropped 2 bases, with 8 bases sitting between them. The CDR3 has 13 residues. The specimen sequenced was peripheral blood. The chain employs TRBV30 and TRBJ2-5; weak D call: TRBD2 (5 bases). The TCR originated in a man aged 40-49 years with active or convalescent COVID-19. The CDR3 region is CAWSGGLQETQYF. The CDR3 coding sequence is TGTGCCTGGAGTGGCGGGTTGCAAGAGACCCAGTACTTC.